This T cell receptor (beta chain) comes out of a study of T cell changes during pregnancy in multiple sclerosis. This clone appeared once. The repertoire was sequenced with immunoSEQ multiplex PCR; TCRdb's copy has only in-frame clones and lacks some. Here the sample spans around 70,000 clones, approximately 91% being singletons. The V end lost 10 bases, the J end lost 4 bases, and 10 bases lay between the germline ends. The CDR3 covers 11 residues. Germline loops: CDR1 LNHDA, CDR2 SQIVND (reference sequence). This TCR was recovered from a female donor with multiple sclerosis, enrolled in a pregnancy study. The chain employs TRBV19 and TRBJ1-1, with TRBD1 as a possible D gene (6 bases). Source: peripheral blood, taken in the third trimester of pregnancy. The CDR3 loop is CATQGFTEAFF. Written as DNA, the CDR3 is TGTGCCACCCAGGGGTTCACTGAAGCTTTCTTT.